These 12 T cell receptor beta chains share one sample of origin, sequenced in a study of blood T cells in healthy people across ages. Using a J-beta primer mix together with a sample-barcoded 5' primer, a second PCR was run for roughly 6 to 11 cycles. MiXCR, applied by TCRdb to the 5' RACE reads, yields one record per CDR3 protein. This table has approximately 800,000 distinct CDR3 sequences, 36% appearing once. Material: blood. The origin of the receptors is a man between 18 and 29 years old in good health.

J is TRBJ2-3 and V is TRBV28, with TRBD2 matching over 10 bases. The germline CDR1 and CDR2 sequences are MDHEN and SYDVKM. This CDR3 comprises 16 residues. J gave up 4 bases and V 1 base, and 5 bases lay outside the gene matches. CDR3 sequence: CASSLSQRGGPDTQYF. DNA for the CDR3: TGTGCCAGCAGTTTATCCCAGCGGGGGGGGCCAGATACGCAGTATTTT.

This rearrangement joins TRBV6-5 to TRBJ1-4, with D possibly TRBD1 on 6 matching bases. The CDR3 totals 19 residues. With 0 bases removed from V and 0 bases from J, the gap between germline ends came to 17 bases. CDR1 and CDR2 (germline): MNHEY, SVGAGI. CDR3 coding DNA: TGTGCCAGCAGTTACTCGAGGGGGGGCCTTAGTACAACTAATGAAAAACTGTTTTTT. Protein: CASSYSRGGLSTTNEKLFF.

The genes are TRBV7-9 and TRBJ2-3; D is ambiguous. The length of the CDR3 is 14 residues. V shed 3 bases and J shed 1 base, with 8 bases lying between them. The germline V gene has CDR1 SEHNR and CDR2 FQNEAQ (reference sequence). The CDR3 sequence is CASSLANGTDTQYF. The CDR3 nucleotides read TGTGCCAGCAGCTTGGCAAACGGCACAGATACGCAGTATTTT.

The V and J genes are TRBV20-1 and TRBJ2-7, with 10 bases matching TRBD2. Judging by the DNA end, TRBJ2-5 fits better; the J call may be wrong. This CDR3 contains 14 residues. Germline assignment: CDR1 DFQATT and CDR2 SNEGSKA (reference sequence). CDR3 nucleotide sequence: TGCAGTGCTAGAACCAGCGGGGGGGCTAAGACCCAGTACTTC. Translation gives CSARTSGGAKTQYF.

This clonotype appeared a few times. This rearrangement joins TRBV7-6 to TRBJ2-7; D gene uncertain. The length of the CDR3 is 13 residues. Per germline, CDR1 SGHVS and CDR2 FNYEAQ. The V and J ends lost 5 bases and 2 bases respectively, with 10 bases between them. Here the CDR3 reads CASSTRLAYEQYF. The DNA of the CDR3 is TGTGCCAGCAGCACAAGACTGGCCTACGAGCAGTACTTC.

The chain is built from TRBV20-1 and TRBJ1-2; possibly TRBD1 for D (5 bases). The CDR3 runs 13 residues. The germline V gene has CDR1 DFQATT and CDR2 SNEGSKA (reference sequence). The V end was cut by 6 bases, the J end by 6 bases, with 17 bases between. CDR3 DNA: TGCAGTGCACCAGACCCAGGGCGCCATGGCTACACCTTC. This encodes CSAPDPGRHGYTF.

The CDR3, as DNA: TGCAGTGCTCCGATTCGGGGTCGACAAGAGACCCAGTACTTC. Translating gives CSAPIRGRQETQYF. This chain connects TRBV20-1 to TRBJ2-5; possibly TRBD2 for D (5 bases). With 5 bases removed from V and 2 bases from J, the gap between germline ends came to 15 bases. There are 14 residues in the CDR3. The germline V gene has CDR1 DFQATT and CDR2 SNEGSKA (reference sequence).

J is TRBJ1-2 and V is TRBV24-1; D ambiguous. Deletions cut 4 bases from V and 4 bases from J, with 15 bases between. CDR3 length: 15 amino acids. The germline gives CDR1 KGHDR, CDR2 SFDVKD. Here the CDR3 reads CATSEYTNGIYGYTF. The CDR3 DNA reads as TGTGCCACCAGTGAATACACAAACGGGATCTATGGCTACACCTTC.

The V and J genes are TRBV5-6 and TRBJ1-4, with 11 bases matching TRBD1. The CDR3 is 16 amino acids. V shed 4 bases and J 6 bases; nucleotides not matched to a gene: 8. Germline-derived CDR1 and CDR2 are SGHDT and YYEEEE. As DNA, the CDR3 is TGTGCCAGCAGCATGCGGGACAGGGGGGAGGATGAAAAACTGTTTTTT. Translated, it gives CASSMRDRGEDEKLFF.

This clonotype has more than one count but fewer than ten. The J gene is TRBJ2-1, the V gene TRBV20-1; tentatively, D is TRBD1 (6 bases). Germline V CDR1 and CDR2: DFQATT, SNEGSKA (reference sequence). CDR3 length: 16 residues. Trimming took off 2 bases at V and 2 bases at J, with 16 bases between the two ends. CDR3 in DNA: TGCAGTGCTAGACAAAAGACAGGTCAGACCTACAATGAGCAGTTCTTC. This codes for CSARQKTGQTYNEQFF.

The J gene is TRBJ2-2, the V gene TRBV20-1, with 10 bases that match TRBD1. V dropped 1 base and J dropped 5; count of bases not matched to a gene: 10. Germline CDR1 is DFQATT and CDR2 is SNEGSKA (reference sequence). CDR3 length: 17 residues. CDR3 bases: TGCAGTGCTAGAGGAATGGGAGGGGACAGGGGAACCGGGGAGCTGTTTTTT. Amino acids: CSARGMGGDRGTGELFF.

This sequence joins TRBV12-5 and TRBJ2-1; 15 positions agree with TRBD2. From germline, CDR1 is LGHNT and CDR2 FRNRAP. V was clipped by 4 bases and J by 7 bases; unmatched bases: 20. This CDR3 spans 21 amino acids. The CDR3 DNA reads as TGTGCTAGTGGTTCCTTCCTCCTATGGACTAGCGGGGGGGTGGTAGGGAATGAGCAGTTCTTC. Amino acids: CASGSFLLWTSGGVVGNEQFF.